This TCR beta chain stems from a study of shared clonotypes between healthy human individuals. Regarding the study as a whole: Four donors showed sharing of approximately 5% of naive CD4 clonotypes.

Replicate PCRs run on sorted subsets employed approximately 180 ng DNA, approximately 30,000 T cell genomes. Method: immunoSEQ multiplex PCR; TCRdb's copy keeps in-frame clones and lacks some. Found here are 2 million to 3 million clones, over 85% of them singletons; the top ten hold 0.36%. As for this clone: Its antigen remains unidentified.

The CDR3 is 18 amino acids. CDR1 is SGHDT, CDR2 YYEEEE, per germline. The trim removed 2 bases at V and 0 bases at J, leaving 10 bases unmatched. The sequenced sample was naive CD4+ T cells from PBMCs. Subset: CD45RA+ positively selected. The clonotype comes from a man aged 18 to 30 in good health. Some clones in this sample may be carry-over from other donors' samples. This rearrangement joins TRBV5-6 to TRBJ1-3, with TRBD1 identical over 8 bases. CDR3 sequence: CASSFTGQGFDSGNTIYF. The CDR3 bases are TGTGCCAGCAGCTTTACCGGACAGGGCTTCGACTCTGGAAACACCATATATTTT.